The sequence of this T cell receptor beta chain was determined in a study of blood T cell repertoires in COVID-19. Background on the study: The samples span acute and convalescent COVID-19 from the United States, Italy and Spain. Nucleic acid was either cDNA or gDNA, and it came from T cells, B-cell-depleted T cells, or PBMCs.

Enrollees, about 18 to 89 years old, lived in 24 US areas. Symptom resolution, clearance, or two negative PCRs marked donors in Cohort 3 as recovered. This CDR3 comprises 17 residues. J was trimmed by 0 bases and V by 5 bases; bases with no gene match: 9. CDR1 and CDR2 from the germline V gene are MDHEN and SYDVKM. The assay was immunoSEQ multiplex PCR, and TCRdb's table has in-frame clones only and misses some. The table has about 400,000 clones, around 92% seen once. This sequence joins TRBV28 and TRBJ1-3; 8 bases are a match to TRBD1. This TCR derives from a woman under 40 who had recovered from COVID-19. Source material: PBMCs or T cells enriched from blood (not recorded which). CDR3 residues: CASSVGQGPISGNTIYF. In DNA form, the CDR3 reads TGTGCCAGCAGTGTTGGACAGGGCCCTATCTCTGGAAACACCATATATTTT.